This T cell receptor beta chain comes out of a study of T cells in narcolepsy. Overall study context: Enrolled donors included narcolepsy type 1 or type 2 patients and healthy controls.

TCRdb's copy holds only in-frame clones and misses some; the assay was immunoSEQ multiplex PCR. The sample includes about 40,000 clones, approximately 90% of them seen just once. This clone occurred a few times. J gave up 5 bases and V 1 base, and 6 bases lay outside the gene matches. Per germline, CDR1 SGHNT and CDR2 YENEEA. The CDR3 is 15 amino acids. Material: CD45RA- memory CD4+ T cells from PBMCs. This clonotype originated in a human donor with narcolepsy. This rearrangement joins TRBV11-3 to TRBJ2-5, with 8 positions matching TRBD2. This CDR3 reads CASSLAREVGETQYF. CDR3 sequence (DNA): TGTGCCAGCAGCTTAGCGCGGGAGGTGGGGGAGACCCAGTACTTC.